The rows below give T cell receptor beta chains drawn from one sample of a study of response to subunit inactivated influenza vaccine. MiXCR, applied by TCRdb to the RT-PCR reads, yields one record per CDR3 protein. The sample has about 800,000 distinct CDR3 sequences, over 20% seen once. The specimen comprised PBMCs from blood, sampled roughly 5 days after vaccination. These receptor sequences come from a man aged 50-60 years who received an inactivated influenza vaccine. Both conserved end residues are part of each CDR3. Each record gives: V gene, D gene, clone size, J gene, CDR3 DNA, CDR3 protein. A D gene is named only where the DNA matches it firmly. Clone size is stated in some rows and not others, as once, few, many or a class when expanded.

V gene: TRBV7-2
D gene: TRBD1
clone size: .
J gene: TRBJ2-2
CDR3 DNA: TGTGCCAGCAGTCAAAGACAGGGAATTACCGGGGAGCTGTTTTTT
CDR3 protein: CASSQRQGITGELFF

V gene: TRBV5-4
D gene: TRBD1
clone size: .
J gene: TRBJ2-5
CDR3 DNA: TGTGCCAGCAGCTTGAATACAGGGGAACAAGAGACCCAGTACTTC
CDR3 protein: CASSLNTGEQETQYF

V gene: TRBV3-1
D gene: TRBD2
clone size: few
J gene: TRBJ2-1
CDR3 DNA: TGTGCCAGCAGCCAACGGGGGGGGGACAATGAGCAGTTCTTC
CDR3 protein: CASSQRGGDNEQFF

V gene: TRBV10-3
D gene: .
clone size: .
J gene: TRBJ2-7
CDR3 DNA: TGTGCCATCAGTGAGTCGACGGGCAGGAGCTACGAGCAGTACTTC
CDR3 protein: CAISESTGRSYEQYF

V gene: TRBV5-5
D gene: TRBD1
clone size: .
J gene: TRBJ2-3
CDR3 DNA: TGTGCCAGCAGCACAGGGACAGGGCCTGGGAATACGCAGTATTTT
CDR3 protein: CASSTGTGPGNTQYF

V gene: TRBV7-2
D gene: .
clone size: .
J gene: TRBJ1-2
CDR3 DNA: TGTGCCAGCAGCTTAGGGACGCGGGTTCAGAAAATCTATGGCTACACCTTC
CDR3 protein: CASSLGTRVQKIYGYTF

V gene: TRBV12-3/TRBV12-4
D gene: .
clone size: .
J gene: TRBJ1-5
CDR3 DNA: TGTGCCAGCAGCCCGCAGCAAAATCAGCCCCAGCATTTT
CDR3 protein: CASSPQQNQPQHF

V gene: TRBV7-9
D gene: .
clone size: .
J gene: TRBJ1-6
CDR3 DNA: TGTGCCAGCAGCCTCGGGACGGTCTCCTATAATTCACCCCTCCACTTT
CDR3 protein: CASSLGTVSYNSPLHF

V gene: TRBV5-1
D gene: TRBD2
clone size: few
J gene: TRBJ2-1
CDR3 DNA: TGCGCCAGCAGCTCTAGCGGGGGGGCCACTGAGCAGTTCTTC
CDR3 protein: CASSSSGGATEQFF

V gene: TRBV6-5
D gene: .
clone size: few
J gene: TRBJ1-4
CDR3 DNA: TGTGCCAGCAGTTACGTGGGCATGTTTGATGAAAAACTGTTTTTT
CDR3 protein: CASSYVGMFDEKLFF

V gene: TRBV6-1
D gene: TRBD1
clone size: .
J gene: TRBJ2-3
CDR3 DNA: TGTGCCAGCAGATCGCAGGGGGTTTTGACAGATACGCAGTATTTT
CDR3 protein: CASRSQGVLTDTQYF

V gene: TRBV2
D gene: TRBD2
clone size: .
J gene: TRBJ2-3
CDR3 DNA: TGTGCCAGCGGAATAGCGGGAGGGCCGAGAGATACGCAGTATTTT
CDR3 protein: CASGIAGGPRDTQYF

V gene: TRBV7-2
D gene: TRBD1
clone size: .
J gene: TRBJ2-7
CDR3 DNA: TGTGCCAGCAGCTCTGACAGGGGGACGGAGCAGTACTTC
CDR3 protein: CASSSDRGTEQYF

V gene: TRBV9
D gene: .
clone size: few
J gene: TRBJ1-6
CDR3 DNA: TGTGCCAGCAGCGCTTATCAGGGGAATTCACCCCTCCACTTT
CDR3 protein: CASSAYQGNSPLHF

V gene: TRBV11-2
D gene: .
clone size: .
J gene: TRBJ2-1
CDR3 DNA: TGTGCCAGCGCGCAGGGGCTGGGGGGCAATGAGCAGTTCTTC
CDR3 protein: CASAQGLGGNEQFF

V gene: TRBV3-1
D gene: TRBD2
clone size: few
J gene: TRBJ2-3
CDR3 DNA: TGTGCCAGCAGCGCAAAGCGGGGGAGCACAGATACGCAGTATTTT
CDR3 protein: CASSAKRGSTDTQYF

V gene: TRBV18
D gene: .
clone size: few
J gene: TRBJ2-7
CDR3 DNA: TGTGCCAGCTCACCACCCAATTTACAGGAAGGGAAGCAGTACTTC
CDR3 protein: CASSPPNLQEGKQYF

V gene: TRBV12-3/TRBV12-4
D gene: TRBD1
clone size: few
J gene: TRBJ2-3
CDR3 DNA: TGTGCCAGCAGGCCCGGGACAGGGTTTGCAGATACGCAGTATTTT
CDR3 protein: CASRPGTGFADTQYF

V gene: TRBV12-3/TRBV12-4
D gene: TRBD2
clone size: many
J gene: TRBJ2-1
CDR3 DNA: TGTGCCAGCAGTTTGCGGGGGGGGCGGAACAATGAGCAGTTCTTC
CDR3 protein: CASSLRGGRNNEQFF

V gene: TRBV5-4
D gene: .
clone size: .
J gene: TRBJ2-2
CDR3 DNA: TGTGCCAGCAGGCTGATCTCGGGGGCCCATAGGGACACCGGGGAGCTGTTTTTT
CDR3 protein: CASRLISGAHRDTGELFF

V gene: TRBV13
D gene: TRBD1
clone size: .
J gene: TRBJ1-3
CDR3 DNA: TGTGCCAGCAGCGGATCGACAGGGGGCTTTGGAAACACCATATATTTT
CDR3 protein: CASSGSTGGFGNTIYF

V gene: TRBV2
D gene: .
clone size: .
J gene: TRBJ1-5
CDR3 DNA: TGTGCCAGCAGTGAAGGTGCGGGCAATCAGCCCCAGCATTTT
CDR3 protein: CASSEGAGNQPQHF

V gene: TRBV5-1
D gene: TRBD2
clone size: few
J gene: TRBJ2-3
CDR3 DNA: TGCGCCAGCAGCTCGGGACTAGCGGGAGCGAGTGTGGGCACAGATACGCAGTATTTT
CDR3 protein: CASSSGLAGASVGTDTQYF

V gene: TRBV5-1
D gene: .
clone size: .
J gene: TRBJ1-1
CDR3 DNA: TGCGCCAGCAGCCCCCTGACCGAGAACACTGAAGCTTTCTTT
CDR3 protein: CASSPLTENTEAFF

V gene: TRBV28
D gene: .
clone size: few
J gene: TRBJ1-5
CDR3 DNA: TGTGCCAGCAGTGCAGGGTGGAATCAGCCCCAGCATTTT
CDR3 protein: CASSAGWNQPQHF

V gene: TRBV6-1
D gene: TRBD2
clone size: few
J gene: TRBJ2-3
CDR3 DNA: TGTGCCAGCAGGCGGACTAGCGGGGGCCTCACAGATACGCAGTATTTT
CDR3 protein: CASRRTSGGLTDTQYF

V gene: TRBV3-1
D gene: TRBD1
clone size: few
J gene: TRBJ2-7
CDR3 DNA: TGTGCCAGCAGCCATGGGACAGACTACGAGCAGTACTTC
CDR3 protein: CASSHGTDYEQYF

V gene: TRBV5-4
D gene: TRBD2
clone size: .
J gene: TRBJ2-2
CDR3 DNA: TGTGCCAGCAGCTTGACTGGTGCGGGGGGGCGCACCGGGGAGCTGTTTTTT
CDR3 protein: CASSLTGAGGRTGELFF

V gene: TRBV11-2
D gene: TRBD1
clone size: few
J gene: TRBJ2-5
CDR3 DNA: TGTGCCAGCAGCTACACACAGGGGGAGACCCAGTACTTC
CDR3 protein: CASSYTQGETQYF

V gene: TRBV20-1
D gene: TRBD2
clone size: few
J gene: TRBJ2-1
CDR3 DNA: TGCAGTGCTAGTGGACTAGCGGGAGTCGTTGAGCAGTTCTTC
CDR3 protein: CSASGLAGVVEQFF

V gene: TRBV12-3/TRBV12-4
D gene: .
clone size: few
J gene: TRBJ2-2
CDR3 DNA: TGTGCCAGCAACCACAGGAACACCGGGGAGCTGTTTTTT
CDR3 protein: CASNHRNTGELFF

V gene: TRBV4-3
D gene: TRBD2
clone size: .
J gene: TRBJ2-6
CDR3 DNA: TGCGCCAGCAGCCGCGGACTAGCATCTGGGGCCAACGTCCTGACTTTC
CDR3 protein: CASSRGLASGANVLTF

V gene: TRBV7-2
D gene: .
clone size: .
J gene: TRBJ2-2
CDR3 DNA: TGTGCCAGCAGTCCCCAGGGACCCAACACCGGGGAGCTGTTTTTT
CDR3 protein: CASSPQGPNTGELFF

V gene: TRBV7-2
D gene: .
clone size: .
J gene: TRBJ2-3
CDR3 DNA: TGTGCCAGCAGCTTACGTGTTACGCAGTATTTT
CDR3 protein: CASSLRVTQYF

V gene: TRBV15
D gene: TRBD2
clone size: few
J gene: TRBJ2-4
CDR3 DNA: TGTGCCACCAGCAGAACAGCGGGAGGGCCGACCAAAAACATTCAGTACTTC
CDR3 protein: CATSRTAGGPTKNIQYF

V gene: TRBV2
D gene: .
clone size: .
J gene: TRBJ1-2
CDR3 DNA: TGTGCCAGCATGGTGACTGATTACTATGGCTACACCTTC
CDR3 protein: CASMVTDYYGYTF

V gene: TRBV30
D gene: .
clone size: few
J gene: TRBJ2-6
CDR3 DNA: TGTGCCAGCCGGGCTGCAGGCCGCTCTGGGGCCAACGTCCTGACTTTC
CDR3 protein: CASRAAGRSGANVLTF

V gene: TRBV20-1
D gene: TRBD1
clone size: few
J gene: TRBJ1-5
CDR3 DNA: TGCAGTGCTAGAACCGGGACAGGGGTTCAGCCCCAGCATTTT
CDR3 protein: CSARTGTGVQPQHF

V gene: TRBV11-2
D gene: TRBD2
clone size: few
J gene: TRBJ2-7
CDR3 DNA: TGTGCCAGCGACTCAGGTGGAGCGGGGTGGCAGTTCGAGCAGTACTTC
CDR3 protein: CASDSGGAGWQFEQYF

V gene: TRBV4-3
D gene: TRBD2
clone size: .
J gene: TRBJ2-1
CDR3 DNA: TGCGCCAGCAGCCAAGACTATGGGAGGGTCCTAGCGGGGCGTAACAATGAGCAGTTCTTC
CDR3 protein: CASSQDYGRVLAGRNNEQFF

V gene: TRBV10-3
D gene: TRBD1
clone size: many
J gene: TRBJ1-1
CDR3 DNA: TGTGCCATCAGTTGGACAGGCGTAGAAACTTTCTTT
CDR3 protein: CAISWTGVETFF

V gene: TRBV6-2/TRBV6-3
D gene: .
clone size: .
J gene: TRBJ1-6
CDR3 DNA: TGTGCCAGCAGGGGACAAGGGCAGAGAAACGTTCCCCTCCACTTT
CDR3 protein: CASRGQGQRNVPLHF

V gene: TRBV7-2
D gene: TRBD1
clone size: .
J gene: TRBJ2-7
CDR3 DNA: TGTGCCAGCAGCCCCGCGGGACAGGTAATCTACGAGCAGTACTTC
CDR3 protein: CASSPAGQVIYEQYF

V gene: TRBV10-3
D gene: .
clone size: .
J gene: TRBJ1-5
CDR3 DNA: TGTGCCATCAGTGCAGGGACGGGTAATCAGCCCCAGCATTTT
CDR3 protein: CAISAGTGNQPQHF

V gene: TRBV27
D gene: .
clone size: .
J gene: TRBJ2-7
CDR3 DNA: TGTGCCAGCAGTTTATGGAGGGATCGCCCTTTTTACGAGCAGTACTTC
CDR3 protein: CASSLWRDRPFYEQYF

V gene: TRBV20-1
D gene: TRBD1
clone size: few
J gene: TRBJ2-3
CDR3 DNA: TGCAGTGCAACCTACAGGGGGCGAAGTCCAGATACGCAGTATTTT
CDR3 protein: CSATYRGRSPDTQYF

V gene: TRBV27
D gene: TRBD2
clone size: .
J gene: TRBJ2-5
CDR3 DNA: TGTGCCAGCAGTCTCGGACTAGCGGGGGGCGGGGAGACCCAGTACTTC
CDR3 protein: CASSLGLAGGGETQYF

V gene: TRBV4-1
D gene: .
clone size: .
J gene: TRBJ2-2
CDR3 DNA: TGCGCCAGCAGCGGGGCAATTGGAAGGAACACCGGGGAGCTGTTTTTT
CDR3 protein: CASSGAIGRNTGELFF

V gene: TRBV3-1
D gene: .
clone size: .
J gene: TRBJ2-7
CDR3 DNA: TGTGCCAGCAGCCAAGGTACCAGGGGTACGTACGAGCAGTACTTC
CDR3 protein: CASSQGTRGTYEQYF

V gene: TRBV7-2
D gene: .
clone size: few
J gene: TRBJ1-2
CDR3 DNA: TGTGCCAGCAGCTTTACTGGTACTAACTATGGCTACACCTTC
CDR3 protein: CASSFTGTNYGYTF

V gene: TRBV10-3
D gene: .
clone size: .
J gene: TRBJ2-3
CDR3 DNA: TGTGCCACTGGGAGCACTACAGGGAACACAGATACGCAGTATTTT
CDR3 protein: CATGSTTGNTDTQYF

V gene: TRBV4-3
D gene: TRBD1
clone size: .
J gene: TRBJ2-7
CDR3 DNA: TGCGCCAGCAGCCCGCGGACAGACAGGGGCTCCTACGAGCAGTACTTC
CDR3 protein: CASSPRTDRGSYEQYF

V gene: TRBV7-8
D gene: TRBD2
clone size: few
J gene: TRBJ2-1
CDR3 DNA: TGTGCCAGCAGAAAAACCTCCGGGACTAGCGGCTACAATGAGCAGTTCTTC
CDR3 protein: CASRKTSGTSGYNEQFF

V gene: TRBV28
D gene: .
clone size: .
J gene: TRBJ1-6
CDR3 DNA: TGTGCCAGCAGTTCCAATCGGATCCTCACCTTTTCACCCCTCCACTTT
CDR3 protein: CASSSNRILTFSPLHF